The clone carrying this T cell receptor (beta chain) was found a few times. Its antigen is still unknown. PCR involved 60 Vbeta and 13 Jbeta primers. Sequencing was performed with immunoSEQ multiplex PCR; in TCRdb, only in-frame clones are kept and a portion is missing. The table has 130,000 to 150,000 clones, roughly four fifths seen once. The sample comes from a study of cytomegalovirus exposure and HLA in healthy donors. Study-wide results and caveats: Among the sequence variants, a highly shared cluster was likely an artifact of sequencing.

The germline V gene encodes CDR1 ENHRY and CDR2 SYGVKD. Trimming at V came to 4 bases and at J to 0 bases, leaving 6 bases not matched to a gene. CDR3 length equals 15 residues. The sequenced sample consisted of PBMCs. The sequence was obtained from a man aged 35 to 55 in good health and CMV-seropositive. The genes are TRBV10-3 and TRBJ2-7, with 7 bases lining up with TRBD2. CDR3 region: CAISGETSSSYEQYF. In DNA, the CDR3 is TGTGCCATCAGTGGAGAGACTAGCAGCTCCTACGAGCAGTACTTC.